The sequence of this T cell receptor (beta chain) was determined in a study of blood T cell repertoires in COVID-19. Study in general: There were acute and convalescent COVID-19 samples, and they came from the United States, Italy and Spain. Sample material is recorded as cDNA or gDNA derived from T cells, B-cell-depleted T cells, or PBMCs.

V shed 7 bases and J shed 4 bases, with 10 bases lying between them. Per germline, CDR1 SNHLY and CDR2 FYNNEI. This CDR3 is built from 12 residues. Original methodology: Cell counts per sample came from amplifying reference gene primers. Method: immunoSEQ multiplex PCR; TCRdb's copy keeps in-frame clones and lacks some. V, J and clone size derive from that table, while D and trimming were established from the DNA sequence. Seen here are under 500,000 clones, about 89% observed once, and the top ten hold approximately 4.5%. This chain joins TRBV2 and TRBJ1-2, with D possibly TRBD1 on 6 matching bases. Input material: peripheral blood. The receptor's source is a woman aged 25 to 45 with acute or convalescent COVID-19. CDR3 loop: CASTQGSYGYTF. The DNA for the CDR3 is TGTGCCAGCACTCAGGGGTCCTATGGCTACACCTTC.